This T cell receptor beta chain emerged from a study of cytomegalovirus exposure and HLA in healthy donors. 60 Vbeta and 13 Jbeta primers were used in PCR. Profiled with immunoSEQ multiplex PCR; TCRdb holds only in-frame clones, not every one. This table holds roughly 160,000 clones, about 72% found once. The CDR3 has 13 residues. CDR1 GTSNPN and CDR2 SVGIG come from the germline V gene (reference sequence). Trimming removed 8 bases at V and 0 bases at J, with 14 bases between. The chain uses TRBV30 and TRBJ2-7, with D perhaps TRBD1 (6 bases). Sequenced material: PBMCs. The clonotype originates from a man in his sixties in good health and CMV-seronegative. CDR3 sequence reads: CAGTLRGSYEQYF. The CDR3 DNA reads TGTGCCGGAACACTCAGGGGCTCCTACGAGCAGTACTTC. The full variable domain, completed using reference TRBV30 and TRBJ2-7, is SQTIHQWPATLVQPVGSPLSLECTVEGTSNPNLYWYRQAAGRGLQLLFYSVGIGQISSEVPQNLSASRPQDRQFILSSKKLLLSDSGFYLCAGTLRGSYEQYFGPGTRLTVT.